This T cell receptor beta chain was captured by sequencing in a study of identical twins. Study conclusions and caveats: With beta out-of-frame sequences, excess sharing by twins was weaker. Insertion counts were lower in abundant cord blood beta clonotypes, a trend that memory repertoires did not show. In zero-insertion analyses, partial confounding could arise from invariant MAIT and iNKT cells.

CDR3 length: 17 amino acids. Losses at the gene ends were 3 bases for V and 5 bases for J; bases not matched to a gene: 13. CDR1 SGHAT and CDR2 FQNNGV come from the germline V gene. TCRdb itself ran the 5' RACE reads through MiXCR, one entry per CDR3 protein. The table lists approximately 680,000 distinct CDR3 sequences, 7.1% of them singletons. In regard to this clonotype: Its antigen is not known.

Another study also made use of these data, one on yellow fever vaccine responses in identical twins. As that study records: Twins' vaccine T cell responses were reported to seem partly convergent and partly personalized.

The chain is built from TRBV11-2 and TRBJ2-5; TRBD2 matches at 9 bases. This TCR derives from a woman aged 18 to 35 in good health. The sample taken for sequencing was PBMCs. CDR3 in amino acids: CASSFFPRGGSPETQYF. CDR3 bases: TGTGCCAGCAGCTTCTTTCCGCGGGGGGGCTCTCCCGAGACCCAGTACTTC.